The 26 T cell receptor beta chains presented below share a single source sample, sequenced in a study of T cell responses to AZD1222 COVID-19 vaccine (dated by TCRdb to 2020 to 2022). The library was built by means of the immunoSEQ multiplex PCR assay. Held by TCRdb, this immuneACCESS table contains in-frame sequences only and omits some clones. Under half of the omission traces to an unresolved V gene where checked; the cause of the rest is unknown. Here the sample has 95,000 to 100,000 clones; about 87% occur a single time. The top ten clonotypes cover 10% of the sample. This sample's time point label indicates: about 28 days (+/-7) after the second vaccine dose. The sample was peripheral blood, taken 28 days after the second AZD1222 dose. Every receptor here comes from an adult who received the AZD1222 COVID-19 vaccine.

The J gene is TRBJ1-1, the V gene TRBV5-1; no definite D call. V lost 2 bases and J 2 bases, leaving 7 bases between the germline ends. Germline V lookup: CDR1 SGHRS, CDR2 YFSETQ. The CDR3 covers 13 residues. CDR3 protein: CASSFRVNTEAFF. Written as DNA, the CDR3 is TGCGCCAGCAGCTTTAGGGTAAACACTGAAGCTTTCTTT.

DNA of the CDR3: TGTGCTAGTGGGCTCGGACAGGGGGCTGGAGATACGCAGTATTTT. It codes for CASGLGQGAGDTQYF. This chain connects TRBV12-5 to TRBJ2-3; 11 bases agree with TRBD1. The CDR3 length is 15 residues. Germline trimming cut 6 bases from V and 5 bases from J; bases unmatched to any gene: 7. Germline CDR1 is LGHNT and CDR2 is FRNRAP.

The rearrangement uses TRBV3-1 (or the pseudogene TRBV3-2) and TRBJ2-7; no clear D. V gave up 1 base and J gave up 7 bases, with 8 bases separating them. Germline V lookup: CDR1 LGHDT, CDR2 YNNKEL (reference sequence). The CDR3 loop spans 12 amino acids. CDR3 region: CASSQGIGEQYF. CDR3 DNA: TGTGCCAGCAGCCAAGGAATAGGGGAGCAGTACTTC.

The chain couples TRBV1 to TRBJ2-7; the table's D call of TRBD1 was not tested on the DNA. TRBV1 is designated a pseudogene. This CDR3 is 16 amino acids long. This chain's CDR3 is CTSTPLRQGRPYEQYF. In DNA form, the CDR3 reads TGCACCAGCACCCCCCTTCGACAGGGGAGACCCTACGAGCAGTACTTC.

The V and J genes are TRBV28 and TRBJ2-1; TRBD1 matches at 10 bases. The CDR3 covers 18 residues. Germline CDR1 is MDHEN and CDR2 is SYDVKM. V was pared by 4 bases and J by 5 bases, with 14 bases of the junction left unmatched. In nucleotides, the CDR3 is TGTGCCAGCAGTTCCTTCCGTCGATGGACAGGGGGTAACAATGAGCAGTTCTTC. Translation gives CASSSFRRWTGGNNEQFF.

The CDR3 sequence is CASSLGERGEQFF. CDR3 DNA sequence: TGTGCCAGCAGCCTCGGCGAGCGCGGTGAGCAGTTCTTC. The chain has TRBV3-1 (or the pseudogene TRBV3-2) and TRBJ2-1; no reliable D call. V was clipped by 4 bases and J by 9 bases, with 13 bases between them. There are 13 residues in the CDR3. Germline CDR1 LGHDT, CDR2 YNNKEL (reference sequence).

The chain carries TRBV30 and TRBJ2-7; possibly TRBD2 for D (6 bases). Germline assignment: CDR1 GTSNPN and CDR2 SVGIG (reference sequence). The CDR3 is 16 amino acids. Between the trimmed V and J ends, which lost 3 bases and 3 bases, there was a span of 21 bases. Written as DNA, the CDR3 is TGTGCCTGGAGCGGCGGCGGAGGGCGAAACTACTACGAGCAGTACTTC. It codes for CAWSGGGGRNYYEQYF.

The chain is built from TRBV5-6 and TRBJ2-7, with a possible D match to TRBD2 (5 bases). Looked up from germline, CDR1 is SGHDT and CDR2 is YYEEEE. The CDR3 extends over 13 amino acids. V was pared by 2 bases and J by 4 bases, with 10 bases between. CDR3 sequence (DNA): TGTGCCAGCAGCTTCAGTCGAGGGTACGAGCAGTACTTC. Translating it yields CASSFSRGYEQYF.

The V gene is TRBV29-1, the J gene TRBJ1-1, with D possibly being TRBD1 (5 bases). Trimming removed 7 bases at V and 3 bases at J, with 15 bases between. The CDR3 has 13 amino acids. From germline, CDR1 is SQVTM and CDR2 ANQGSEA. This CDR3 reads CSAPGRIHTEAFF. DNA of the CDR3: TGCAGCGCCCCAGGGCGGATTCACACTGAAGCTTTCTTT.

The V gene is TRBV4-1, the J gene TRBJ1-5, with D possibly being TRBD1 (5 bases). V lost 0 bases and J lost 4, with 7 bases in between. The length of the CDR3 is 14 residues. CDR1 and CDR2 from the germline V gene are MGHRA and YSYEKL. Here the CDR3 DNA reads TGCGCCAGCAGCCAAGACAGGGTGAATCAGCCCCAGCATTTT. Amino acids: CASSQDRVNQPQHF.

Concerning this clone: The junction differs from germline at one of its ends, possibly a read error. The chain carries TRBV18 and TRBJ2-5, with 7 nucleotides matching TRBD2. Germline loops: CDR1 KGHSH, CDR2 LQKENI. The CDR3 length is 12 residues. For the CDR3, the DNA is TGTGCCAGCTCACAGGGCCTAGCGGAGAGGGACTTC. It encodes CASSQGLAERDF.

The V call is TRBV10-3, the J call TRBJ2-5, with TRBD2 matching over 7 bases. The length of the CDR3 is 15 residues. V was pared by 3 bases and J by 3 bases, with 7 bases of the junction left unmatched. Per the germline V gene, CDR1 is ENHRY and CDR2 is SYGVKD. CDR3: CAISDGGRMEETQYF. In DNA form, the CDR3 reads TGTGCCATCAGTGATGGCGGGAGAATGGAAGAGACCCAGTACTTC.

This clone was recorded only once. The gene calls are TRBV14 and TRBJ1-2; TRBD1 matches 9 bases. CDR1 and CDR2 (germline): SGHDN, FVKESK. V trimming: 2 bases; J trimming: 4 bases; junction bases outside the gene matches: 5. This CDR3 region has 15 residues. CDR3 DNA sequence: TGTGCCAGCAGCCAAACAGGGGGCGCCGGCTATGGCTACACCTTC. Its protein product is CASSQTGGAGYGYTF.

The V and J genes are TRBV20-1 and TRBJ2-1; TRBD2 agrees at 14 bases. The V gene end was trimmed by 6 bases and the J gene end by 8 bases; junction bases not matched to a gene: 12. The CDR3 contains 16 residues. The germline V gene encodes CDR1 DFQATT and CDR2 SNEGSKA (reference sequence). As DNA, the CDR3 is TGCAGTGCCAGTGGAGTTGGGACTAGCGGGGGTGATGAGCAGTTCTTC. Translating it yields CSASGVGTSGGDEQFF.

The rearrangement links TRBV30 to TRBJ1-1, with D unresolved. The CDR3 extends over 13 amino acids. V was trimmed by 2 bases and J by 0 bases, leaving 7 bases between them. CDR1 and CDR2 (germline): GTSNPN, SVGIG (reference sequence). CDR3 coding DNA: TGTGCCTGGAGTACCTTAGTGAACACTGAAGCTTTCTTT. It encodes CAWSTLVNTEAFF.

The V call is TRBV5-1, the J call TRBJ2-2; 13 positions match TRBD2. J was trimmed by 3 bases and V by 4 bases; bases with no gene match: 6. Per germline, CDR1 SGHRS and CDR2 YFSETQ. This CDR3 is 17 amino acids long. The CDR3, as DNA: TGCGCCAGCAGCATGGGACTAGCGGGATACTACACCGGGGAGCTGTTTTTT. This sequence encodes CASSMGLAGYYTGELFF.

The rearrangement links TRBV2 to TRBJ1-5; D call uncertain. This CDR3 region has 17 residues. CDR1 and CDR2 from the germline V gene are SNHLY and FYNNEI. V gave up 1 base and J gave up 0 bases, with 13 bases separating them. DNA of the CDR3: TGTGCCAGCAGTGAAGAACGAGGGTTACATAGCAATCAGCCCCAGCATTTT. Translating gives CASSEERGLHSNQPQHF.

This chain joins TRBV28 and TRBJ1-5; D not certain. The germline V gene encodes CDR1 MDHEN and CDR2 SYDVKM. CDR3 length equals 11 residues. Deletions cut 4 bases from V and 5 bases from J, with 3 bases between. CDR3 sequence (DNA): TGTGCCAGCAGTTCCCATCAGCCCCAGCATTTT. Its protein is CASSSHQPQHF. Full variable domain (outside the CDR3, taken from reference TRBV28 and TRBJ1-5): DVKVTQSSRYLVKRTGEKVFLECVQDMDHENMFWYRQDPGLGLRLIYFSYDVKMKEKGDIPEGYSVSREKKERFSLILESASTNQTSMYLCASSSHQPQHFGDGTRLSIL.

This clone was picked up a small number of times. The gene calls are TRBV19 and TRBJ1-4; D possibly corresponds to TRBD1 (5 bases). Looked up from germline, CDR1 is LNHDA and CDR2 is SQIVND (reference sequence). V shed 1 base and J shed 5 bases, with 8 bases lying between them. The CDR3 runs to 14 residues. The chain's CDR3 is CASSIAKGNEKLFF. The CDR3 nucleotides read TGTGCCAGTAGTATAGCCAAGGGGAATGAAAAACTGTTTTTT.

The V gene is TRBV5-8, the J gene TRBJ1-4; no definite D call. The CDR3 is 14 residues long. Trimming pared 4 bases from V and 8 bases from J, leaving 15 bases between. From germline, CDR1 is SGHTS and CDR2 YDEGEE. CDR3 protein: CASSRSAGGEKLFF. CDR3 sequence (DNA): TGTGCCAGCAGCCGGTCAGCGGGAGGGGAAAAACTGTTTTTT.

The V call is TRBV19, the J call TRBJ1-1, with TRBD1 matching over 11 bases. With 10 bases clipped from V and 4 bases from J, the junction kept 5 bases outside the gene matches. The CDR3 contains 13 residues. Germline assignment: CDR1 LNHDA and CDR2 SQIVND (reference sequence). The CDR3 coding sequence is TGTGCCACTAGGACAGGGGGCCCCACTGAAGCTTTCTTT. Translated, it gives CATRTGGPTEAFF.

This chain links TRBV6-5 with TRBJ1-1; 7 bases fit TRBD1. J gave up 1 base and V 6 bases, and 5 bases lay outside the gene matches. CDR3 length equals 14 residues. Germline assignment: CDR1 MNHEY and CDR2 SVGAGI. The CDR3 region has the DNA TGTGCCAGCAGGGGGGACAGACCGAACACTGAAGCTTTCTTT. It translates to CASRGDRPNTEAFF.

The V call is TRBV5-1, the J call TRBJ2-6, with no clear D. The CDR3 runs to 15 residues. From germline, CDR1 is SGHRS and CDR2 YFSETQ. The V gene lost 5 bases and the J gene lost 1 base, with 10 bases spanning the gap. The CDR3, as DNA: TGCGCCAGCAGGCGGTTAGTTTCTGGGGCCAACGTCCTGACTTTC. It is translated as CASRRLVSGANVLTF.

J is TRBJ2-2 and V is TRBV6-2 or TRBV6-3; 9 bases map to TRBD1. The CDR3 extends over 18 amino acids. With 4 bases clipped from V and 5 bases from J, the junction kept 14 bases outside the gene matches. Germline CDR1 MNHEY, CDR2 SVGEGT. CDR3 amino acids: CASSSTQQGAMGTGELFF. DNA of the CDR3: TGTGCCAGCAGTTCTACACAACAGGGGGCCATGGGGACCGGGGAGCTGTTTTTT.

The CDR3 region is CASSLIRGGEAFF. CDR3 bases: TGTGCCAGCAGCTTAATCAGGGGTGGGGAAGCTTTCTTT. The chain employs TRBV7-3 and TRBJ1-1; D perhaps matches TRBD1 (6 bases). The CDR3 totals 13 residues. The germline V gene encodes CDR1 SGHTA and CDR2 FQGTGA. Trimming stripped 1 base from V and 8 bases from J, with 11 bases between.

The CDR3 region is CASSLGGRAYNEQFF. CDR3 nucleotide sequence: TGTGCCAGCAGCCTCGGCGGGAGGGCATACAATGAGCAGTTCTTC. The chain employs TRBV3-1 (or the pseudogene TRBV3-2) and TRBJ2-1; 9 bases agree with TRBD2. There are 15 residues in the CDR3. V lost 4 bases and J lost 4; bases outside the gene matches: 5. Germline CDR1 is LGHDT and CDR2 is YNNKEL (reference sequence).